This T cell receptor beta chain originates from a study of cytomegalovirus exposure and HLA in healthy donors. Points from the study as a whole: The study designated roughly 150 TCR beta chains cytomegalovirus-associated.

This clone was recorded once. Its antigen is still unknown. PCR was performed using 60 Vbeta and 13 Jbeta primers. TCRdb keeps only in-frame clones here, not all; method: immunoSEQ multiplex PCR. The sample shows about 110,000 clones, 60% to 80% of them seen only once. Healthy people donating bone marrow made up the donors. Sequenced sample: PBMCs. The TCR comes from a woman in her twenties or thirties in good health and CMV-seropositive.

CDR3 in amino acids: CASRTGDYGYTF. Here the CDR3 DNA reads TGTGCCAGCAGGACAGGGGACTATGGCTACACCTTC. The rearrangement links TRBV2 to TRBJ1-2, with TRBD1 identical over 8 bases. Germline values: CDR1 SNHLY, CDR2 FYNNEI. The CDR3 is 12 amino acids. J gave up 3 bases and V 6 bases, and 0 bases lay outside the gene matches.